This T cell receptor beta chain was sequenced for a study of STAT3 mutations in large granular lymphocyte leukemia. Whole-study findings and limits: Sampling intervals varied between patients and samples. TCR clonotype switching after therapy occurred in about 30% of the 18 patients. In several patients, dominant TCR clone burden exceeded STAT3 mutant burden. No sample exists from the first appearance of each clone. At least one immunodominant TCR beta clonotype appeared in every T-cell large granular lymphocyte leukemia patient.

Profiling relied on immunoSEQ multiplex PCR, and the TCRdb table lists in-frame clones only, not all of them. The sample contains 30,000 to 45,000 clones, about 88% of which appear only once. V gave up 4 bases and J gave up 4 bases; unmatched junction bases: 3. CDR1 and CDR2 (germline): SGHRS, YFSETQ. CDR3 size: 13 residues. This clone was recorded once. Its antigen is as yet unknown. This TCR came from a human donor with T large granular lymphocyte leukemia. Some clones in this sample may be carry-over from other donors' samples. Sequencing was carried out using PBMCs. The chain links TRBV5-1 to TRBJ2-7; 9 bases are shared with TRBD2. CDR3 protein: CASSPGLAYEQYF. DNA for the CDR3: TGCGCCAGCAGCCCAGGACTAGCGTACGAGCAGTACTTC.